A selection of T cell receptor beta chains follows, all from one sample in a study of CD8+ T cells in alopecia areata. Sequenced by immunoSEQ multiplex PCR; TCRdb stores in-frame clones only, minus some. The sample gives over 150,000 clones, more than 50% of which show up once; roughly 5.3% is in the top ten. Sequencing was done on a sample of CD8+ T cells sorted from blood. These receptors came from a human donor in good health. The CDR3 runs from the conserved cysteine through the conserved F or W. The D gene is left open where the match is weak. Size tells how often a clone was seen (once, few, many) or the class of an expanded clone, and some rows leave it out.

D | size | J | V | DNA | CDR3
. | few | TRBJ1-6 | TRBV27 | TGTGCCAGCAGTCCGCTCACAGTCGTAGGTTCACCCCTCCACTTT | CASSPLTVVGSPLHF
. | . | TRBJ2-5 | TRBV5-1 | TGCGCCAGCAGCTTGATGAGGGGCGGGGAGACCCAGTACTTC | CASSLMRGGETQYF
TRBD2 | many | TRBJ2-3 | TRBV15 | TGTGCCACCAGCAGCGACAGGGGACTAGCGGGGGCAGATACGCAGTATTTT | CATSSDRGLAGADTQYF
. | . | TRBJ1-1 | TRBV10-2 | TGCGCCAGCAGTGGGGCAGGCCATTTGAACACTGAAGCTTTCTTT | CASSGAGHLNTEAFF
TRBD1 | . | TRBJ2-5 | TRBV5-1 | TGCGCCAGCAGCCCGGACAGGGAGGAGACCCAGTACTTC | CASSPDREETQYF
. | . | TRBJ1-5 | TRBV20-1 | TGCAGTGCTAGAGTCGCCGACCAGCATTTT | CSARVADQHF
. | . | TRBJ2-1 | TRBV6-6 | TGTGCCAGCAGGAAGACTCATGAGCAGTTCTTC | CASRKTHEQFF
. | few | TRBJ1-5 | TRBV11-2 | TGTGCCAGCAGCTTGTTAGGGAATAGCAATCAGCCCCAGCATTTT | CASSLLGNSNQPQHF
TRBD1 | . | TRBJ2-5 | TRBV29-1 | TGCAGCGTTGAAGATCTTCCGGGACAGAGTTTAGAGACCCAGTACTTC | CSVEDLPGQSLETQYF
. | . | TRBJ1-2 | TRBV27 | TGTGCCAGCAGTTTATCGGGCAGTTATGGCTACACCTTC | CASSLSGSYGYTF
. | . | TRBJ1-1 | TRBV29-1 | TGCAGCGTTGGGGGTTACACTGAAGCTTTCTTT | CSVGGYTEAFF
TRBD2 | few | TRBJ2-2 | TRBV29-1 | TGCAGCGTTGAAGGGGACCAGGGAGGGCGCACCGGGGAGCTGTTTTTT | CSVEGDQGGRTGELFF
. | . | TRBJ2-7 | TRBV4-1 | TGCGCCAGCAGCCAAGAAGCGCGGGGGCCATCCTACGAGCAGTACTTC | CASSQEARGPSYEQYF
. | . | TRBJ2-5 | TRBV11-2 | TGTGCCAGCAGCTTAGATTGGGGCAGGGATATGGAGACCCAGTACTTC | CASSLDWGRDMETQYF
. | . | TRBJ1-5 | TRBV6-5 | TGTGCCAGCAGCGCAGTGGCCAATCAGCCCCAGCATTTT | CASSAVANQPQHF
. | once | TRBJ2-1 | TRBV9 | TGTGCCAGCAGCGCAGACTGGACAGAATACAATGAGCAGTTCTTC | CASSADWTEYNEQFF
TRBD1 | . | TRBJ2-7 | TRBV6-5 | TGTGCCAGCAGTAACCGGGACAGCCGTACCTACGAGCAGTACTTC | CASSNRDSRTYEQYF
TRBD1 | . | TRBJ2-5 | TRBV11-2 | TGTGCCAGCAGCCCCCCGGACAGGGGTCAAGAGACCCAGTACTTC | CASSPPDRGQETQYF
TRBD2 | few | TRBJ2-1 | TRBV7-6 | TGTGCCAGCAGCTTGGGTAGCGGGGGGGCCTTAATGTATGAGCAGTTCTTC | CASSLGSGGALMYEQFF
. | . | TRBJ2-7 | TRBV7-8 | TGTGCCAGCAGCCCACGCCAGATACAAGACTACGAGCAGTACTTC | CASSPRQIQDYEQYF
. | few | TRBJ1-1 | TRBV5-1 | TGCGCCAGCAGCCGGGGGGATAAAGCTTTCTTT | CASSRGDKAFF
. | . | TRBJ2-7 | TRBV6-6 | TGTGCCAGCAGGGAGGACTATTCCTACGAGCAGTACTTC | CASREDYSYEQYF
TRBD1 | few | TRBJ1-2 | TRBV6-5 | TGTGCCAGCAGTCAACAGGGGGGCGCGGGTAATGGCTACACCTTC | CASSQQGGAGNGYTF
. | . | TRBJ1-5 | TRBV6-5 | TGTGCCAGCAGTTACTCGAACAATCAGCCCCAGCATTTT | CASSYSNNQPQHF
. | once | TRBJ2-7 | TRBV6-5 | TGTGCCAGCAGGACGCCTCCGGACATGGAAGGAGAGCAGTACTTC | CASRTPPDMEGEQYF
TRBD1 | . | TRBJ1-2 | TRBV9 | TGTGCCAGCAGCCTAGGGACAGGGGGCTATGGCTACACCTTC | CASSLGTGGYGYTF
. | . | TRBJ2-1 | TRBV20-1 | TGCAGTGCTGGCGTTAACAATGAGCAGTTCTTC | CSAGVNNEQFF
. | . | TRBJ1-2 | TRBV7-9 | TGTGCCAGCAGCGCAACGTCTATCGGCTACACCTTC | CASSATSIGYTF
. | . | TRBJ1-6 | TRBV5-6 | TGTGCCAGCAGCTGGAGGGGATGGAGGGGTAATTCACCCCTCCACTTT | CASSWRGWRGNSPLHF